The following is a TCR beta chain sequence with its context. This sample is drawn from a study of technical replicates of blood from a few donors. Germline CDR1 and CDR2: SGHTA and FQGNSA. The V segment lost 1 base and the J segment 10 bases; nucleotides outside the gene matches: 10. This CDR3 has 15 amino acids. Clones were sequenced by immunoSEQ multiplex PCR, and TCRdb holds only the in-frame ones, with some missing. This table has 65,000 to 85,000 clones, roughly 91% appearing once. The sequencing sample was made of T cells isolated from PBMCs. This TCR came from a human donor in good health. The V call is TRBV7-2, the J call TRBJ2-1; TRBD1 agrees at 7 bases. The CDR3 protein is CASSLEGQGVREQFF. DNA for the CDR3: TGTGCCAGCAGCTTAGAAGGCCAGGGGGTAAGGGAGCAGTTCTTC.